This T cell receptor beta chain was captured by sequencing in a study of cytomegalovirus exposure and HLA in healthy donors. Study-level information: The platform used for the approximately 120 validation repertoires matched that of the 666 first-cohort repertoires, a later analysis reported. Whole-study findings and limits: Some TCR beta chains (more than 150 of them) were listed as cytomegalovirus-associated.

With regard to this clone: What it recognizes is unknown.

Sequencing used immunoSEQ multiplex PCR; TCRdb keeps in-frame clones, though not all of them. This sample yields 150,000 to 200,000 clones, of which approximately 81% are seen a single time; more than 15% belongs to the top ten. This CDR3 contains 15 residues. Germline V gene sequence: CDR1 SGDLS, CDR2 YYNGEE. V shed 3 bases and J shed 1 base, with 10 bases lying between them. Source material: PBMCs. The clonotype originates from a man aged 18 to 29 in good health and CMV-seropositive. The V and J genes are TRBV9 and TRBJ2-2, with D maybe TRBD2 (7 bases). The CDR3 spells CASSGAGQNTGELFF. CDR3 bases: TGTGCCAGCAGCGGAGCGGGACAGAACACCGGGGAGCTGTTTTTT.